These T cell receptor beta chains were read from a single sample in a study of T cell repertoires in cytomegalovirus infection. MiXCR, applied by TCRdb to the reads, yields one record per CDR3 protein. The table has approximately 280,000 distinct CDR3 sequences, roughly a fifth seen once. These TCRs are of unknown antigen specificity. Sample: cultured PBMCs, taken from culture after CMV antigen stimulation. These receptors came from a human donor in good health (CMV status not recorded). Some clones in this sample may be carry-over from other donors' samples. Both conserved end residues are part of each CDR3. The D gene is left open where the match is weak. Clone size is not always given. Where it is, it says once, few, many or a class for expanded clones.

>NA|TRBV6-5|TRBJ1-2|NA
TGTGCCAGCAGCCCGAGGAACGTACATGGCTACACCTTC
CASSPRNVHGYTF
>NA|TRBV5-4|TRBJ2-1|TRBD2
TGTGCCAGCAGCGTGGGACTAGCGGGAGTTAGCTCCTACAATGAGCAGTTCTTC
CASSVGLAGVSSYNEQFF
>NA|TRBV12-3/TRBV12-4|TRBJ1-3|NA
TGTGCCAGCATACCCACGGGGGGCGGTGGAAACACCATATATTTT
CASIPTGGGGNTIYF
>many|TRBV7-9|TRBJ2-5|TRBD2
TGTGCCAGCACTGGACTAGCGGGAGCGAATCTTGGGGAGACCCAGTACTTC
CASTGLAGANLGETQYF
>many|TRBV4-1|TRBJ1-6|NA
TGCGCCAGCAGCCAAGATGGGGCCGGTTCACCCCTCCACTTT
CASSQDGAGSPLHF
>many|TRBV7-2|TRBJ1-2|TRBD1
TGTGCCAGCAGACCGGACAGGGTCAGCTATGGCTACACCTTC
CASRPDRVSYGYTF
>few|TRBV2|TRBJ2-1|TRBD2
TGTGCCAGCACCAAGATAGCGGGAGGGGTCAATGAGCAGTTCTTC
CASTKIAGGVNEQFF
>NA|TRBV7-9|TRBJ2-2|NA
TGTGCCAGCAGCCCCAGTCGGACAGCCAAACCCGGGGAGCTGTTTTTT
CASSPSRTAKPGELFF
>many|TRBV7-2|TRBJ2-2|NA
TGTGCCAGCAGCCCGCGCCGGGACAACTCTTTCAACACCGGGGAGCTGTTTTTT
CASSPRRDNSFNTGELFF
>few|TRBV4-1|TRBJ2-3|TRBD2
TGCGCCAGCAGCCTCCAGACGAGCGGGAGATCAGATACGCAGTATTTT
CASSLQTSGRSDTQYF
>NA|TRBV12-5|TRBJ2-6|NA
TGTGCTAGTGGTTTTAATGTCGACTCTGGGGCCAACGTCCTGACTTTC
CASGFNVDSGANVLTF
>few|TRBV7-6|TRBJ2-5|NA
TGTGCCAGCAGCGCTACCCATGAGCGCGCCTACTTC
CASSATHERAYF
>many|TRBV7-8|TRBJ2-7|NA
TGTGCCAGCAGCCTGGTTCAGGGTCCCTCCTACGAGCAGTACTTC
CASSLVQGPSYEQYF
>NA|TRBV20-1|TRBJ2-1|TRBD2
TGCAGTGCTAGAGAACGGCTGGACGGGAGGGAGCGAAGTGAGCAGTTCTTC
CSARERLDGRERSEQFF
>few|TRBV28|TRBJ2-7|NA
TGTGCCGTCTTAGGCGCAGGGGCAGGGGCCTACGAGCAGTACTTC
CAVLGAGAGAYEQYF
>few|TRBV28|TRBJ2-1|NA
TGTGCCAGCAGTTGGCGAGGTGAGCAGTTCTTC
CASSWRGEQFF
>NA|TRBV6-2/TRBV6-3|TRBJ2-7|TRBD1
TGTGCCAGCAGACCTTCCCAAGGACAGGGAAAGTACGAGCAGTACTTC
CASRPSQGQGKYEQYF
>once|TRBV15|TRBJ1-6|NA
TGTGCCACCAGCAGAGTTCGAGGCTCACCCCTCCACTTT
CATSRVRGSPLHF